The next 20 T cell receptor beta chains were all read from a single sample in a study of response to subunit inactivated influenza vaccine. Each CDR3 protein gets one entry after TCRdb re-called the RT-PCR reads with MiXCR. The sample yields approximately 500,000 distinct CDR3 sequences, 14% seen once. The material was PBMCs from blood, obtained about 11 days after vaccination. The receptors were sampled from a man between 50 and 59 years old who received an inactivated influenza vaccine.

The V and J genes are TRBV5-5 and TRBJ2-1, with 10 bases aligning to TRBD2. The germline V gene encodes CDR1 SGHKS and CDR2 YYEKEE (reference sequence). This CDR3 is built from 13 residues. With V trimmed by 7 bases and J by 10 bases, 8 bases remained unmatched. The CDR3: CASGLAGVLEQFF. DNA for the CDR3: TGTGCCAGCGGTCTAGCGGGAGTTCTCGAGCAGTTCTTC.

The CDR3 bases are TGTGCCAGCTCACCAAAGATTAGCGGGACCCATTACAATGAGCAGTTCTTC. Translation gives CASSPKISGTHYNEQFF. The gene calls are TRBV18 and TRBJ2-1, with TRBD2 matching over 8 bases. In germline, CDR1 is KGHSH, CDR2 LQKENI. The CDR3 has 17 amino acids. Trimming cost V 2 bases and J 4 bases; bases outside gene matches: 10.

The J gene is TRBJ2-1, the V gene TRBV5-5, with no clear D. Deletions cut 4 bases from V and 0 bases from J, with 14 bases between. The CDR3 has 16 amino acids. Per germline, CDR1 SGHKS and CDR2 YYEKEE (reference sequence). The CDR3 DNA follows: TGTGCCAGCAGCCCTTCTTCTTCTAGCTCCTACAATGAGCAGTTCTTC. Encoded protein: CASSPSSSSSYNEQFF.

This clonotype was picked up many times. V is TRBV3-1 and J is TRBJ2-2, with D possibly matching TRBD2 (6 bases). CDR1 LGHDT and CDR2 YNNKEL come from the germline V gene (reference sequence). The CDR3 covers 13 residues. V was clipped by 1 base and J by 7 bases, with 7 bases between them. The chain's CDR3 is CASSQGGVGELFF. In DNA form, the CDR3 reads TGTGCCAGCAGCCAAGGGGGGGTCGGGGAGCTGTTTTTT.

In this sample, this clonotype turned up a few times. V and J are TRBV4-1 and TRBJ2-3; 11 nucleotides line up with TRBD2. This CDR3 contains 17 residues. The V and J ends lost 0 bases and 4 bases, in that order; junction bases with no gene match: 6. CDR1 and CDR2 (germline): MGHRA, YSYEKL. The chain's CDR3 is CASSQDIGLAGPDTQYF. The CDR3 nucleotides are TGCGCCAGCAGCCAAGATATTGGACTAGCGGGCCCAGATACGCAGTATTTT.

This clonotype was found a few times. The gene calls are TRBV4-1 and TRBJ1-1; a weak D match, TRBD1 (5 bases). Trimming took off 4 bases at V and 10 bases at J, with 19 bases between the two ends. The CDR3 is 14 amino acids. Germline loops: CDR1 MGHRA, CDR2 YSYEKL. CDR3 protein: CASSRPSTGVGAFF. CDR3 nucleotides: TGCGCCAGCAGCCGTCCATCTACAGGCGTCGGAGCTTTCTTT.

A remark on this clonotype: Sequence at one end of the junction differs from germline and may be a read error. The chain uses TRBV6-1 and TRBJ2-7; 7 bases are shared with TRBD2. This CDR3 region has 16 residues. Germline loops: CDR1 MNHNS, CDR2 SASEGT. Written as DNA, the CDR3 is TGTGCCAGCAGCGAAGCGGCGGCTAGCGGTCTCTACGAGCAGTACTTC. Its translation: CASSEAAASGLYEQYF.

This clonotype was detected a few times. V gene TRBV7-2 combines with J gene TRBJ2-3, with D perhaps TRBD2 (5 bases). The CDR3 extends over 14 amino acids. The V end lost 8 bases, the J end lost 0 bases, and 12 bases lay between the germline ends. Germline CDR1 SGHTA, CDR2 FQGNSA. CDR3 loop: CASVYGLSTDTQYF. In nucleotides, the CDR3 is TGTGCCAGCGTGTACGGACTTAGCACAGATACGCAGTATTTT.

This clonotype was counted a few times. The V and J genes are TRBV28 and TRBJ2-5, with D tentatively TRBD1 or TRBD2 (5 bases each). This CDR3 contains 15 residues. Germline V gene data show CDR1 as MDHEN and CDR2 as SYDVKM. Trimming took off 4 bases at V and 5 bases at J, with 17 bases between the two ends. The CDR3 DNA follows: TGTGCCAGCAGTTCGTTAGGGGCGGACTTGGAGACCCAGTACTTC. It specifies CASSSLGADLETQYF.

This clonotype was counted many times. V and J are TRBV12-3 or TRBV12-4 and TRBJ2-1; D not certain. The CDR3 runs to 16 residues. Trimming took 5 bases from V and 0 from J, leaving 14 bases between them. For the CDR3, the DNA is TGTGCCAGCAGTGGGCGTGTCTCGAGCTCCTACAATGAGCAGTTCTTC. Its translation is CASSGRVSSSYNEQFF.

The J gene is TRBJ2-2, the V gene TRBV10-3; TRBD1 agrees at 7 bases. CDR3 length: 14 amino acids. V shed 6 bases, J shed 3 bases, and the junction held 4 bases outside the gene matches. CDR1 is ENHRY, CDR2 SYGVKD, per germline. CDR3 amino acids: CAISGQADTGELFF. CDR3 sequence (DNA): TGTGCCATCAGCGGACAGGCTGACACCGGGGAGCTGTTTTTT.

In DNA, the CDR3 is TGTGCCAGCAGGGCGGGACGGTCGAATAATGAAAAACTGTTTTTT. It encodes CASRAGRSNNEKLFF. This chain uses TRBV12-3 or TRBV12-4 with TRBJ1-4, with D possibly matching TRBD1 (5 bases). The V and J ends lost 6 bases and 4 bases respectively, with 15 bases between them. There are 15 residues in the CDR3.

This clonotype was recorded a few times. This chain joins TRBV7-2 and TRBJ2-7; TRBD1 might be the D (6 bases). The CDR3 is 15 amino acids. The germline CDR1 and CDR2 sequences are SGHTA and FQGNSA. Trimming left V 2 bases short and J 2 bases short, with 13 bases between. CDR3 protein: CASSLSTGSPYEQYF. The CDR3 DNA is TGTGCCAGCAGCTTATCGACAGGCTCCCCCTACGAGCAGTACTTC. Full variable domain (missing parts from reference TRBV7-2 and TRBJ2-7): GAGVSQSPSNKVTEKGKDVELRCDPISGHTALYWYRQSLGQGLEFLIYFQGNSAPDKSGLPSDRFSAERTGGSVSTLTIQRTQQEDSAVYLCASSLSTGSPYEQYFGPGTRLTVT.

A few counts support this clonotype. The CDR3 DNA sequence: TGTGCCAGCAGCTCGACCTTGGGCAATTTTTATAGCACAGATACGCAGTATTTT. It encodes CASSSTLGNFYSTDTQYF. This chain links TRBV9 with TRBJ2-3; the D is unclear. This CDR3 has 18 residues. Trimming stripped 4 bases from V and 0 bases from J, with 21 bases between. Germline CDR1 SGDLS, CDR2 YYNGEE.

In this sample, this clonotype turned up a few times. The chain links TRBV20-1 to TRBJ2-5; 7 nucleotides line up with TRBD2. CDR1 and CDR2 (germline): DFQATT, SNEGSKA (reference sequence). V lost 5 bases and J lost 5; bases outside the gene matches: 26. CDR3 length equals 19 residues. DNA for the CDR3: TGCAGTGCTGGACCAACCCCTCCTCGTATAGGGGAGGGCCTTGAGACCCAGTACTTC. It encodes CSAGPTPPRIGEGLETQYF.

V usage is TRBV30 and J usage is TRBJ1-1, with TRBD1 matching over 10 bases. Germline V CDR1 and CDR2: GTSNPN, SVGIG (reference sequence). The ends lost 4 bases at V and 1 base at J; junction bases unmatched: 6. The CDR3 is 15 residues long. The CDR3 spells CAWTMTGGWNTEAFF. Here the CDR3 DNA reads TGTGCCTGGACTATGACAGGGGGCTGGAACACTGAAGCTTTCTTT.

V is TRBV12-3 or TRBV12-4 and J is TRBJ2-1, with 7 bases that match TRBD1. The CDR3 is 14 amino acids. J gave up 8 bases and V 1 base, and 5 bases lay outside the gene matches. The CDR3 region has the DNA TGTGCCAGCAGTTTAGGTCCAGGGGGATATGAGCAGTTCTTC. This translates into CASSLGPGGYEQFF.

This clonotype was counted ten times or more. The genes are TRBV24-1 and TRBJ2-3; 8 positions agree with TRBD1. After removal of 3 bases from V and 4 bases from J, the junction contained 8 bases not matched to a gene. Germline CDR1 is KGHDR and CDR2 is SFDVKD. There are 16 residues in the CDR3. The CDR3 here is CATSDPGTGLSDTQYF. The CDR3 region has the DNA TGTGCCACCAGTGATCCGGGGACAGGACTTTCAGATACGCAGTATTTT.

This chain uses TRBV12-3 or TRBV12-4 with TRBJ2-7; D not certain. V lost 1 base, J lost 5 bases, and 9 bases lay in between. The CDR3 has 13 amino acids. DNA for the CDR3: TGTGCCAGCAGTTTAGTCCCTAGAAACGAGCAGTACTTC. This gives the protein CASSLVPRNEQYF.

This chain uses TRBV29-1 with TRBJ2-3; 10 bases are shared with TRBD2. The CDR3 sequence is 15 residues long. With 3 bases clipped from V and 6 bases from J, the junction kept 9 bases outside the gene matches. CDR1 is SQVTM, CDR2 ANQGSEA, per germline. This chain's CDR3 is CSVDGSGGAPDTQYF. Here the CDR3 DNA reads TGCAGCGTTGACGGGAGCGGGGGGGCCCCCGATACGCAGTATTTT.